These T cell receptor beta chains were read from a single sample in a study of T cell responses to AZD1222 COVID-19 vaccine. Assay used: immunoSEQ multiplex PCR; TCRdb lists only in-frame clones, some missing. The sample carries tens of thousands of clones, 75% to 90% recorded once. Specimen: peripheral blood, collected 28 days after the second AZD1222 dose. The source of these receptors is an adult who received the AZD1222 COVID-19 vaccine. Each CDR3 is given with its conserved first and last residue. D genes are given only for firm matches. Clone size, where shown, is once, few, many, or a class for clones that have expanded.

size: few
D: TRBD1
V: TRBV5-1
J: TRBJ1-6
CDR3: CASSLLAGGADPLHF
DNA: TGCGCCAGCAGCTTGCTGGCAGGGGGCGCGGATCCCCTCCACTTT

size: .
D: TRBD1
V: TRBV28
J: TRBJ2-1
CDR3: CASRSPGQSNEQFF
DNA: TGTGCCAGCAGGTCTCCGGGACAGTCGAATGAGCAGTTCTTC

size: .
D: .
V: TRBV7-7
J: TRBJ1-5
CDR3: CASSLAWGQPQHF
DNA: TGTGCTAGCAGCTTAGCGTGGGGACAGCCCCAGCATTTT

size: once
D: TRBD1
V: TRBV11-3
J: TRBJ2-5
CDR3: CASSDTGDETQYF
DNA: TGTGCCAGCAGCGATACAGGGGATGAGACCCAGTACTTC

size: few
D: TRBD1
V: TRBV30
J: TRBJ2-5
CDR3: CAWGTGGAETQYF
DNA: TGTGCCTGGGGGACAGGGGGCGCAGAGACCCAGTACTTC

size: .
D: TRBD1
V: TRBV30
J: TRBJ1-2
CDR3: CAWSHKQGVSRGYTF
DNA: TGTGCCTGGAGCCATAAACAGGGGGTCTCGAGGGGCTACACCTTC

size: .
D: TRBD1
V: TRBV10-2
J: TRBJ2-7
CDR3: CASRGTGMSYEQYF
DNA: TGCGCCAGCAGGGGGACAGGAATGTCCTACGAGCAGTACTTC

size: .
D: .
V: TRBV30
J: TRBJ2-1
CDR3: CAWSPRISGITNEQFF
DNA: TGTGCCTGGAGTCCTCGGATTAGCGGAATTACCAATGAGCAGTTCTTC

size: .
D: .
V: TRBV12-3/TRBV12-4
J: TRBJ2-7
CDR3: CASSGSYDEQYF
DNA: TGTGCCAGCAGTGGGTCGTACGACGAGCAGTACTTC

size: .
D: .
V: TRBV11-3
J: TRBJ1-2
CDR3: CASSPKRGYTF
DNA: TGTGCCAGCAGCCCCAAGCGGGGCTACACCTTC

size: .
D: .
V: TRBV19
J: TRBJ2-7
CDR3: CASRYGGEQYF
DNA: TGTGCCAGTAGATACGGGGGCGAGCAGTACTTC

size: once
D: .
V: TRBV7-9
J: TRBJ1-1
CDR3: CASSLADTTEAFF
DNA: TGTGCCAGCAGCTTAGCGGACACTACTGAAGCTTTCTTT

size: .
D: .
V: TRBV5-4
J: TRBJ2-1
CDR3: CASSLRLVNEQFF
DNA: TGTGCCAGCAGCTTGAGACTAGTGAATGAGCAGTTCTTC

size: few
D: .
V: TRBV5-1
J: TRBJ1-4
CDR3: CASGRGATNEKLFF
DNA: TGCGCCAGCGGCCGGGGGGCAACTAATGAAAAACTGTTTTTT

size: .
D: TRBD2
V: TRBV9
J: TRBJ2-5
CDR3: CASSHPGGTSEGVQYF
DNA: TGTGCCAGCAGCCACCCGGGAGGGACTAGCGAAGGGGTCCAGTACTTC

size: .
D: .
V: TRBV7-8
J: TRBJ1-6
CDR3: CASSLVPVGGSPLHF
DNA: TGTGCCAGCAGCTTAGTTCCAGTCGGAGGGTCACCCCTCCACTTT

size: .
D: .
V: TRBV6-2/TRBV6-3
J: TRBJ2-1
CDR3: CASSPYNEQFF
DNA: TGTGCCAGCAGTCCGTACAATGAGCAGTTCTTC

size: once
D: TRBD1
V: TRBV7-2
J: TRBJ2-7
CDR3: CASSHGQGASYEQYF
DNA: TGTGCCAGCAGCCACGGACAGGGGGCCTCCTACGAGCAGTACTTC

size: .
D: TRBD2
V: TRBV7-9
J: TRBJ2-3
CDR3: CASSSDSGQVATQYF
DNA: TGTGCCAGCAGCTCGGATAGCGGGCAGGTTGCTACGCAGTATTTT

size: .
D: .
V: TRBV12-3/TRBV12-4
J: TRBJ2-7
CDR3: CASSFTGPYEQYF
DNA: TGTGCCAGCAGTTTTACAGGACCCTACGAGCAGTACTTC

size: .
D: .
V: TRBV28
J: TRBJ2-1
CDR3: CASSSPAGSSYNEQFF
DNA: TGTGCCAGCAGTTCCCCCGCGGGGAGCTCCTACAATGAGCAGTTCTTC

size: once
D: .
V: TRBV14
J: TRBJ2-1
CDR3: CASSQQITNEQFF
DNA: TGTGCCAGCAGCCAGCAGATAACTAATGAGCAGTTCTTC

size: .
D: .
V: TRBV2
J: TRBJ1-1
CDR3: CASRAVNTEAFF
DNA: TGTGCCAGCAGGGCGGTGAACACTGAAGCTTTCTTT

size: .
D: .
V: TRBV28
J: TRBJ2-5
CDR3: CASSISGRSAETQYF
DNA: TGTGCCAGCAGTATCTCGGGCCGAAGCGCGGAGACCCAGTACTTC

size: .
D: .
V: TRBV28
J: TRBJ1-1
CDR3: CATTPPGVRGGTEAFF
DNA: TGTGCTACCACCCCTCCGGGGGTCAGGGGAGGCACTGAAGCTTTCTTT

size: once
D: TRBD2
V: TRBV7-2
J: TRBJ2-1
CDR3: CASSLALLAGNEQFF
DNA: TGTGCCAGCAGCTTAGCGCTCTTAGCGGGCAATGAGCAGTTCTTC

size: .
D: .
V: TRBV9
J: TRBJ1-3
CDR3: CASSVGRTGNTIYF
DNA: TGTGCCAGCAGCGTAGGTAGAACTGGAAACACCATATATTTT

size: .
D: .
V: TRBV19
J: TRBJ1-1
CDR3: CASNKNDRSEAFF
DNA: TGTGCCAGTAATAAGAACGACAGGAGTGAAGCTTTCTTT

size: .
D: TRBD1
V: TRBV3-1/TRBV3-2
J: TRBJ2-2
CDR3: CASSQEQGWVGELFF
DNA: TGTGCCAGCAGCCAAGAACAGGGGTGGGTCGGGGAGCTGTTTTTT

size: .
D: TRBD1
V: TRBV30
J: TRBJ2-7
CDR3: CAWSPNLRGPYF
DNA: TGTGCCTGGAGTCCAAATCTCAGGGGGCCGTACTTC

size: .
D: .
V: TRBV27
J: TRBJ2-1
CDR3: CASSLIGYRFNEQFF
DNA: TGTGCCAGCAGTTTAATAGGCTACAGGTTCAATGAGCAGTTCTTC

size: .
D: .
V: TRBV30
J: TRBJ1-5
CDR3: CAWTRDGRGGQPQHF
DNA: TGTGCCTGGACTCGGGACGGACGGGGTGGTCAGCCCCAGCATTTT

size: .
D: .
V: TRBV4-2
J: TRBJ2-5
CDR3: CASSQTIKTSSETQYF
DNA: TGTGCCAGCAGCCAAACTATTAAGACTAGTTCGGAGACCCAGTACTTC

size: .
D: .
V: TRBV5-1
J: TRBJ1-3
CDR3: CASSLVSQTLPGNTIYF
DNA: TGCGCCAGCAGCTTGGTCAGTCAGACTCTCCCTGGAAACACCATATATTTT

size: .
D: .
V: TRBV4-1
J: TRBJ2-7
CDR3: CASSQEWGESYEQYF
DNA: TGCGCCAGCAGCCAAGAATGGGGCGAAAGCTACGAGCAGTACTTC

size: .
D: TRBD2
V: TRBV6-6
J: TRBJ2-5
CDR3: CASSSLAGGSETQYF
DNA: TGTGCCAGCAGTAGCCTAGCGGGGGGGAGCGAGACCCAGTACTTC

size: .
D: TRBD2
V: TRBV5-4
J: TRBJ2-7
CDR3: CASSPGIGLAQYEQYF
DNA: TGTGCCAGCAGCCCAGGCATAGGACTAGCTCAATACGAGCAGTACTTC

size: .
D: TRBD1
V: TRBV4-3
J: TRBJ2-5
CDR3: CASSSGTGDQETQYF
DNA: TGCGCCAGCAGCTCAGGGACAGGGGATCAAGAGACCCAGTACTTC

size: .
D: .
V: TRBV11-2
J: TRBJ1-4
CDR3: CASSPGVGARGNEKLFF
DNA: TGTGCCAGCAGCCCCGGGGTGGGGGCCCGAGGAAATGAAAAACTGTTTTTT

size: .
D: TRBD1
V: TRBV3-1/TRBV3-2
J: TRBJ1-3
CDR3: CASSPSGTGGNTIYF
DNA: TGTGCCAGCAGCCCTTCCGGGACAGGAGGAAACACCATATATTTT

size: .
D: .
V: TRBV7-2
J: TRBJ2-5
CDR3: CASSLDTAGTEYF
DNA: TGTGCCAGCAGCTTAGATACCGCCGGGACTGAGTACTTC

size: .
D: .
V: TRBV3-1/TRBV3-2
J: TRBJ1-3
CDR3: CASSGGGNTIYF
DNA: TGTGCCAGCAGCGGGGGGGGCAACACCATATATTTT

size: .
D: TRBD2
V: TRBV19
J: TRBJ2-5
CDR3: CASSMTSGTFQETQYF
DNA: TGTGCCAGTAGTATGACTAGCGGTACTTTTCAAGAGACCCAGTACTTC